Given below is one T cell receptor beta chain in context. As yet, its antigen is unknown. Time point indicated: week 5, during vaccination. A single vaccine dose contained 300 ug of mutant IDH1 20-mer peptide, and topical imiquimod was used with it. The data stem from a study of a mutant IDH1 vaccine in newly diagnosed glioma. Study summary: Vaccination was launched 4-6 weeks after radiotherapy alone, or with temozolomide cycles. Sex among treated patients split 62.5% male, about 38% female; mean age was approximately 41 years. Therapy received beforehand was radiotherapy, temozolomide, or both, with most patients given both.

Profiled with immunoSEQ multiplex PCR; TCRdb holds only in-frame clones, not every one. The sample lists tens of thousands of clones; more than 80% were seen once. The germline V and J ends were trimmed by 7 bases and 0 bases, with 9 bases remaining between them. Germline V gives CDR1 SNHLY, CDR2 FYNNEI. The CDR3 loop spans 14 amino acids. The study, taken as a whole, reports: Top-clonotype changes in peripheral T cells seemed unrelated to pseudoprogression.

The starting material was PBMCs, obtained from a glioma patient whose treatment included an IDH1 peptide vaccine. The TCR was taken from a man aged 18 to 30 with glioma. The rearrangement uses TRBV2 and TRBJ2-2, with D perhaps TRBD2 (6 bases). For the CDR3, the DNA is TGTGCCAGCAAGGCGGGAACGAACACCGGGGAGCTGTTTTTT. Amino acids: CASKAGTNTGELFF. The full variable domain, completed using reference TRBV2 and TRBJ2-2, is EPEVTQTPSHQVTQMGQEVILRCVPISNHLYFYWYRQILGQKVEFLVSFYNNEISEKSEIFDDQFSVERPDGSNFTLKIRSTKLEDSAMYFCASKAGTNTGELFFGEGSRLTVL.